This T cell receptor (beta chain) was found in a study of T cell clonality in common variable immunodeficiency. Study findings and constraints: TCRbeta clonality was increased in CVID versus healthy controls.

This table comes from immunoSEQ multiplex PCR, and its TCRdb copy is limited to in-frame clones, with some not included. The sample yields roughly 60,000 clones, without any singletons. This clone was seen ten or more times. What it binds is unknown. The read gets to within 3 residues of the CDR3 end, and the germline J gene fills in the rest. This CDR3 comprises 16 residues. J was trimmed by 0 bases and V by 4 bases; bases with no gene match: 5. In germline, CDR1 is SNHLY, CDR2 FYNNEI. The genes are TRBV2 and TRBJ1-5; 8 bases are a match to TRBD1. Sequencing input: peripheral blood mononuclear cells. This TCR came from a person between 18 and 75 years old in good health. CDR3: CASSAGQGYSNQPQHF. The CDR3 DNA, read in part, is TGTGCCAGCAGTGCCGGACAGGGTTATAGCAATCAGCCC.